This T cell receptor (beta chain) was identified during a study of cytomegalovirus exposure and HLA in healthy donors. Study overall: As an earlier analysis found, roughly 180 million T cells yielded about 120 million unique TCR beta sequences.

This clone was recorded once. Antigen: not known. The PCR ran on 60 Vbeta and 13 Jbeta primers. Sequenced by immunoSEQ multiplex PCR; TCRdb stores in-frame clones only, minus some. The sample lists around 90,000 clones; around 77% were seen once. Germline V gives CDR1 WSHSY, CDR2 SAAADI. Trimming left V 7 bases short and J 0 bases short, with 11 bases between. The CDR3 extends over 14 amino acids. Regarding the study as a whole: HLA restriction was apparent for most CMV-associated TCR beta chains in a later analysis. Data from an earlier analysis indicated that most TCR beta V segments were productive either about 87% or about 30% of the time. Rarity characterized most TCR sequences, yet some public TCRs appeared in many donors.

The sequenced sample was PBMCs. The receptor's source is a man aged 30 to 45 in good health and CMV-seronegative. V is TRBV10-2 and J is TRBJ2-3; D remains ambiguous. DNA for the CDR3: TGCGCCAGCATGGCGGAAATTAGCACAGATACGCAGTATTTT. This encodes CASMAEISTDTQYF.